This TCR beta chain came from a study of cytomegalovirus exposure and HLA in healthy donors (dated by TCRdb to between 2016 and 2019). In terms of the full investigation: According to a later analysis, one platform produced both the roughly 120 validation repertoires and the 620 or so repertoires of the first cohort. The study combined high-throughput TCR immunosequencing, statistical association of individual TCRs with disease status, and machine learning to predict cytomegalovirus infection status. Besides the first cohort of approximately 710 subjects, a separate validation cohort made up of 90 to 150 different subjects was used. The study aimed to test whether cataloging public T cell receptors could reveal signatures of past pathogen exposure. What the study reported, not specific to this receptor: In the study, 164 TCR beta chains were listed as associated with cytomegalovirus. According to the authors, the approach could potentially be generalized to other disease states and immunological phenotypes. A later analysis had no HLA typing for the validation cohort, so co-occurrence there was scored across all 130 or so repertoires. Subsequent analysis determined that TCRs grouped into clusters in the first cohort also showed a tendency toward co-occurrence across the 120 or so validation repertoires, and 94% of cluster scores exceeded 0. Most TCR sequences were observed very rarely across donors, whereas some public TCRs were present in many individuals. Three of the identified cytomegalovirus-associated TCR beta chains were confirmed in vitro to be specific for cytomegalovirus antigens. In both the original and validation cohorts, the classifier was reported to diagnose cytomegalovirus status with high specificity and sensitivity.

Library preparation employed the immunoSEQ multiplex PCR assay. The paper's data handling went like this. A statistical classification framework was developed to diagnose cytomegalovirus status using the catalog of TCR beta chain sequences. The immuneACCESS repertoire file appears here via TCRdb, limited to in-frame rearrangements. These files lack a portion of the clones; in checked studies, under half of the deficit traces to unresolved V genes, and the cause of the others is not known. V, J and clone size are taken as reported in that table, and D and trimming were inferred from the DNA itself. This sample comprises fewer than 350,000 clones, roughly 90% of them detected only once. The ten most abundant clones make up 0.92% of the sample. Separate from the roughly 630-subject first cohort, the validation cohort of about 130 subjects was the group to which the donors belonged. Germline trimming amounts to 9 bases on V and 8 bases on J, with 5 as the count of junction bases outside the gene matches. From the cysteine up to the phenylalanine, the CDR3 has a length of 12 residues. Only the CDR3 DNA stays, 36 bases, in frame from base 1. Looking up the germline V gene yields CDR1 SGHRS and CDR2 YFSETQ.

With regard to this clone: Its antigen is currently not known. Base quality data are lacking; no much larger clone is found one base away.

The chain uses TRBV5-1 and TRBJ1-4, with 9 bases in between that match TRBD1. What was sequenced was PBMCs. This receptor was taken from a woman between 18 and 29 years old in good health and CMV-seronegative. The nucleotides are TGCGCCACCGGGACAGGGTACGAAAAACTGTTTTTT. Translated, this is CATGTGYEKLFF.